These T cell receptor beta chains were read from a single sample in a study of blood T cell repertoires in COVID-19. The data were produced by immunoSEQ multiplex PCR, yet TCRdb's version contains in-frame clones alone and is incomplete. The table shows 90,000 to 100,000 clones, with 82% occurring only once. Sequencing was done on a sample of peripheral blood. These receptors were obtained from a man between 70 and 80 years old with active or convalescent COVID-19. The CDR3 runs from the conserved cysteine through the conserved F or W. The D gene is left open where the match is weak. Clone size is given for some rows only: seen once, a few or many times, or a class if the clone is expanded.

.	TRBV7-9	TRBJ2-7	TRBD2	14	CASSRTRGAPEQYF	TGTGCCAGCAGCAGAACGCGGGGGGCCCCCGAGCAGTACTTC
.	TRBV5-1	TRBJ2-4	.	14	CASSLEGGANIQYF	TGCGCCAGCAGCTTGGAAGGGGGAGCAAACATTCAGTACTTC
.	TRBV6-1	TRBJ1-1	.	13	CASSDAVNTEAFF	TGTGCCAGCAGTGATGCGGTGAACACTGAAGCTTTCTTT
.	TRBV30	TRBJ1-5	TRBD1	18	CAWSLGQGASLSNQPQHF	TGTGCCTGGAGTTTAGGACAGGGGGCTAGCCTTAGCAATCAGCCCCAGCATTTT
few	TRBV5-1	TRBJ1-1	.	15	CASSLAMGGNTEAFF	TGCGCCAGCAGCTTGGCCATGGGGGGGAACACTGAAGCTTTCTTT
few	TRBV5-6	TRBJ1-6	.	15	CASSWNRVGNSPLHF	TGTGCCAGCAGCTGGAACAGAGTGGGCAATTCACCCCTCCACTTT
.	TRBV6-5	TRBJ2-1	.	14	CASRRGLGVGEQFF	TGTGCCAGCAGGAGGGGACTGGGTGTGGGTGAGCAGTTCTTC
once	TRBV6-1	TRBJ2-1	TRBD1	13	CASSERQGAGQFF	TGTGCCAGCAGTGAGCGACAGGGGGCTGGTCAGTTCTTC
.	TRBV7-9	TRBJ1-2	.	14	CASSLSQINYGYTF	TGTGCCAGCAGCTTATCTCAGATTAACTATGGCTACACCTTC
.	TRBV3-1/TRBV3-2	TRBJ1-1	.	15	CASSQWRRMNTEAFF	TGTGCCAGCAGCCAATGGAGGAGGATGAACACTGAAGCTTTCTTT
.	TRBV6-5	TRBJ2-5	.	15	CASSYSGGSMETQYF	TGTGCCAGCAGTTACTCCGGGGGAAGTATGGAGACCCAGTACTTC
.	TRBV6-2/TRBV6-3	TRBJ2-3	.	13	CASSYRIEDTQYF	TGTGCCAGCAGTTACCGAATAGAGGATACGCAGTATTTT
.	TRBV18	TRBJ1-1	.	12	CASSSQGTEAFF	TGTGCCAGCTCATCCCAGGGCACTGAAGCTTTCTTT
.	TRBV6-5	TRBJ1-1	TRBD1	12	CASKRQGKEAFF	TGTGCCAGCAAACGACAGGGAAAAGAAGCTTTCTTT
.	TRBV12-3/TRBV12-4	TRBJ1-5	TRBD1	12	CASSSPGGRTDF	TGTGCCAGCAGTTCTCCAGGGGGCCGGACAGATTTT
.	TRBV7-9	TRBJ2-1	TRBD2	18	CASSTPGLAGDFYNEQFF	TGTGCCAGCAGCACCCCGGGACTAGCGGGGGACTTCTACAATGAGCAGTTCTTC
.	TRBV19	TRBJ1-2	.	11	CASLFGGGYTF	TGTGCCAGCCTTTTCGGGGGTGGCTACACCTTC
.	TRBV12-5	TRBJ1-2	.	16	CASGWGTSDRNYGYTF	TGTGCTAGTGGTTGGGGTACCTCGGACAGAAACTATGGCTACACCTTC
.	TRBV7-9	TRBJ2-7	.	12	CASSGSGNEQYF	TGTGCCAGCAGTGGATCAGGGAACGAGCAGTACTTC
.	TRBV18	TRBJ1-2	.	13	CASSPGPNYGYTF	TGTGCCAGCTCACCGGGGCCTAACTATGGCTACACCTTC
.	TRBV7-9	TRBJ1-2	TRBD1	15	CASSSGQGRRKGYTF	TGTGCCAGCAGCTCCGGACAGGGACGTAGGAAGGGCTACACCTTC
once	TRBV4-1	TRBJ1-1	.	17	CASSQDLRGDKNTEAFF	TGCGCCAGCAGCCAAGATTTGCGAGGGGACAAGAACACTGAAGCTTTCTTT
.	TRBV21-1	TRBJ2-7	.	14	CASSTKTGPHEQYF	TGTGCCAGCAGCACCAAGACAGGGCCCCACGAGCAGTACTTC
few	TRBV9	TRBJ1-2	TRBD1	17	CASSVAQGARSGYGYTF	TGTGCCAGCAGCGTAGCTCAGGGGGCGCGGTCGGGGTATGGCTACACCTTC
.	TRBV6-5	TRBJ1-6	TRBD1	14	CASSYDRANSPLHF	TGTGCCAGCAGTTACGACAGGGCGAATTCACCCCTCCACTTT
.	TRBV5-1	TRBJ2-3	.	12	CASSAGTDTQYF	TGCGCCAGCAGCGCGGGGACAGATACGCAGTATTTT
few	TRBV4-1	TRBJ1-6	.	13	CASSQALVSPLHF	TGCGCCAGCAGCCAAGCCCTCGTTTCACCCCTCCACTTT
.	TRBV6-6	TRBJ2-3	TRBD2	15	CASSWSGGGTDTQYF	TGTGCCAGCAGTTGGAGCGGGGGGGGCACAGATACGCAGTATTTT
few	TRBV12-5	TRBJ1-1	.	12	CASGSPGERAFF	TGTGCTAGTGGTAGCCCCGGTGAGCGGGCTTTCTTT
.	TRBV15	TRBJ1-1	.	13	CATEQGMNTEAFF	TGTGCCACCGAACAGGGCATGAACACTGAAGCTTTCTTT
.	TRBV30	TRBJ2-5	TRBD2	17	CAWRSLGGGGARETQYF	TGTGCCTGGAGGTCGTTAGGCGGCGGGGGAGCGCGTGAGACCCAGTACTTC
.	TRBV24-1	TRBJ1-1	TRBD1	18	CATSEPPDRVGRGTEAFF	TGTGCCACCAGTGAACCCCCCGACAGGGTTGGGCGTGGGACTGAAGCTTTCTTT
.	TRBV15	TRBJ2-5	TRBD1	16	CATSREKGQIQETQYF	TGTGCCACCAGCAGAGAGAAGGGACAGATTCAAGAGACCCAGTACTTC
.	TRBV10-2	TRBJ1-6	TRBD1	15	CASKQGSSYNSPLHF	TGCGCCAGCAAACAGGGGAGCTCCTATAATTCACCCCTCCACTTT
.	TRBV28	TRBJ1-5	.	11	CATKGDQPQHF	TGTGCCACCAAGGGAGATCAGCCCCAGCATTTT
.	TRBV6-5	TRBJ2-7	TRBD1	13	CASGQGSSYEQYF	TGTGCATCTGGACAGGGGTCCTCCTACGAGCAGTACTTC
.	TRBV11-2	TRBJ1-1	.	15	CASSLDGGSRTEAFF	TGTGCCAGCAGCTTAGATGGGGGGAGTAGGACTGAAGCTTTCTTT
.	TRBV20-1	TRBJ1-2	.	11	CSASTDYGYTF	TGCAGTGCCTCGACAGACTATGGCTACACCTTC
.	TRBV21-1	TRBJ2-7	.	15	CASSKVVRGGYEQYF	TGTGCCAGCAGCAAAGTGGTCCGGGGAGGCTACGAGCAGTACTTC
.	TRBV18	TRBJ2-1	TRBD2	15	CASCSSGGSYNEQFF	TGTGCCAGCTGCTCAAGCGGGGGGAGTTACAATGAGCAGTTCTTC
many	TRBV9	TRBJ2-2	.	12	CASSLNTGELFF	TGTGCCAGCAGCCTGAACACCGGGGAGCTGTTTTTT
.	TRBV6-2/TRBV6-3	TRBJ2-1	TRBD1	16	CASSYRGQGKYNEQFF	TGTGCCAGCAGTTACAGGGGACAGGGTAAATACAATGAGCAGTTCTTC
.	TRBV19	TRBJ2-1	.	14	CASSEAATYNEQFF	TGTGCCAGTAGCGAGGCGGCTACCTACAATGAGCAGTTCTTC
.	TRBV29-1	TRBJ2-7	.	12	CSVEAGAYEQYF	TGCAGCGTTGAAGCAGGGGCCTACGAGCAGTACTTC
.	TRBV11-3	TRBJ2-2	.	14	CASSLVLAAGELFF	TGTGCCAGCAGCTTAGTACTAGCCGCCGGGGAGCTGTTTTTT
.	TRBV5-1	TRBJ1-2	TRBD1	15	CASSPRTGANYGYTF	TGCGCCAGCAGCCCACGGACAGGGGCTAACTATGGCTACACCTTC
.	TRBV6-5	TRBJ2-7	TRBD1	13	CASNRQGYYEQYF	TGTGCCAGCAATCGACAGGGGTACTACGAGCAGTACTTC
.	TRBV5-1	TRBJ2-3	.	14	CASSPLGATDTQYF	TGCGCCAGCAGCCCCCTTGGGGCCACAGATACGCAGTATTTT
once	TRBV11-2	TRBJ1-4	.	15	CASSSPGQRIGKLFF	TGTGCCAGCAGCTCGCCGGGACAAAGAATCGGAAAACTGTTTTTT
once	TRBV3-1/TRBV3-2	TRBJ2-1	TRBD2	17	CASSQGGLAGGLNEQFF	TGTGCCAGCAGCCAAGGCGGACTAGCGGGGGGGCTTAATGAGCAGTTCTTC
.	TRBV4-3	TRBJ2-1	TRBD2	15	CASSPERGGQYEQFF	TGCGCCAGCAGTCCGGAGCGGGGGGGACAATATGAGCAGTTCTTC
.	TRBV7-6	TRBJ2-7	.	15	CASSLRDQQPYEQYF	TGTGCCAGCAGCTTACGCGACCAACAGCCCTACGAGCAGTACTTC